The present TCR beta chain was sequenced within a study of OX40 agonist ivuxolimab in advanced cancers. Study-wide context: Patients enrolled in dose escalation were diagnosed with hepatocellular carcinoma, melanoma, renal cell or head and neck cancer. Patients were 82.7% male with ages roughly 20 to 90, mean about 65.

Measured with immunoSEQ multiplex PCR; TCRdb has only the in-frame clones, and not every one. The table includes more than 45,000 clones, roughly nine tenths detected once. Autoimmune disease history or systemic immunosuppression was exclusionary. Blood draws occurred at baseline, cycle 4 day 1, and cycle 7 day 1. CDR3 size: 13 residues. Germline values: CDR1 MGHDK, CDR2 SYGVNS. The V gene lost 5 bases and the J gene lost 2 bases, with 10 bases spanning the gap. J is TRBJ2-7 and V is TRBV25-1; D not resolved. Material: CD4+ or CD8+ T cells sorted from blood, obtained in a trial of the OX40 agonist ivuxolimab. The source is an adult with an advanced solid tumor such as melanoma, head and neck, liver or kidney cancer. The CDR3 region has the DNA TGTGCCAGCAGTAATGAAAACGCCTACGAGCAGTACTTC. This translates into CASSNENAYEQYF.